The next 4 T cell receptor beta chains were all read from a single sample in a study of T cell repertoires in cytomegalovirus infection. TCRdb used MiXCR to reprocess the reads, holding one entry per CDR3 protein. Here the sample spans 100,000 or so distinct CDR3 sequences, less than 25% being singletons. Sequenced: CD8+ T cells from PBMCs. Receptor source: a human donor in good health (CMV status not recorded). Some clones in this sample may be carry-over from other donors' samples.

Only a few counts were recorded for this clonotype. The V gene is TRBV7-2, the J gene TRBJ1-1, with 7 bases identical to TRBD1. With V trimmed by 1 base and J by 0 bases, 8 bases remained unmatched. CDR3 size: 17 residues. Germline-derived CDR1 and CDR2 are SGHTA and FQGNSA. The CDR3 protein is CASSLGIGGLMNTEAFF. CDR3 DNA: TGTGCCAGCAGCTTAGGTATAGGGGGCCTCATGAACACTGAAGCTTTCTTT. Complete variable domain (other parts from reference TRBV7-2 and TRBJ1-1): GAGVSQSPSNKVTEKGKDVELRCDPISGHTALYWYRQSLGQGLEFLIYFQGNSAPDKSGLPSDRFSAERTGGSVSTLTIQRTQQEDSAVYLCASSLGIGGLMNTEAFFGQGTRLTVV.

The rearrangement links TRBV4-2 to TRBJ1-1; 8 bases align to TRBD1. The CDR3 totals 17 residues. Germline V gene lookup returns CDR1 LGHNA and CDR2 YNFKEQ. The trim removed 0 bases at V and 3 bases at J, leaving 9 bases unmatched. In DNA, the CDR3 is TGTGCCAGCAGCCAAGATCTTGTCACAGGGGGTCACACTGAAGCTTTCTTT. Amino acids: CASSQDLVTGGHTEAFF.

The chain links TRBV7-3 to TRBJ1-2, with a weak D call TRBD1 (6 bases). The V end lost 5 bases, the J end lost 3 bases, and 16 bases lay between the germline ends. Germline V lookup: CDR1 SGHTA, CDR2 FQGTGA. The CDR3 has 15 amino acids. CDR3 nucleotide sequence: TGTGCCAGCAGCCCGCAGACAGGAGGGGACTATGGCTACACCTTC. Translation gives CASSPQTGGDYGYTF.

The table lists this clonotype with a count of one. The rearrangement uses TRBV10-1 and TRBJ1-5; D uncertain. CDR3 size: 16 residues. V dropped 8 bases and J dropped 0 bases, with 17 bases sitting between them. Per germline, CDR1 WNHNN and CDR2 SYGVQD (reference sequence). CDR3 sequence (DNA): TGCGCCAGCCAAACGGGCCTCGGATATAGCAATCAGCCCCAGCATTTT. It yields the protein CASQTGLGYSNQPQHF.